This T cell receptor beta chain originates from a study of control samples from healthy donors and cancer patients (dated by TCRdb to 2018 to 2020). Preparation of the library involved the immunoSEQ multiplex PCR assay. This immuneACCESS table, as held by TCRdb, lists in-frame sequences with V and J called but not all clones. Of the missing ones, under half trace to an unresolved V gene in checked studies; the others have no known cause. This sample holds around 130,000 clones; 90% were observed only once. The ten largest clones capture 2% to 2.5% of the sample. Between the V and J ends, shortened by 10 bases and 2 bases respectively, the junction contains 20 bases. Reading from cysteine to phenylalanine, the CDR3 counts 16 amino acids. The kept DNA is CDR3 alone, 48 bases in frame from the first base. For CDR1 and CDR2, the germline V gene lists SNHLY and FYNNEI. About this clone itself: Its specific antigen is unknown. Base-call qualities are not available, and no considerably larger clone is one nucleotide away.

This receptor was identified in a man aged 18 to 30 in good health. The V and J segments used are TRBV2 and TRBJ1-4; TRBD1 is possibly the D segment (5 matching bases). The specimen was blood. The nucleotide sequence reads TGTGCCATCTCAAGGAGGTCCGAGGGGACTAATGAAAAACTGTTTTTT. Translated, this is CAISRRSEGTNEKLFF.